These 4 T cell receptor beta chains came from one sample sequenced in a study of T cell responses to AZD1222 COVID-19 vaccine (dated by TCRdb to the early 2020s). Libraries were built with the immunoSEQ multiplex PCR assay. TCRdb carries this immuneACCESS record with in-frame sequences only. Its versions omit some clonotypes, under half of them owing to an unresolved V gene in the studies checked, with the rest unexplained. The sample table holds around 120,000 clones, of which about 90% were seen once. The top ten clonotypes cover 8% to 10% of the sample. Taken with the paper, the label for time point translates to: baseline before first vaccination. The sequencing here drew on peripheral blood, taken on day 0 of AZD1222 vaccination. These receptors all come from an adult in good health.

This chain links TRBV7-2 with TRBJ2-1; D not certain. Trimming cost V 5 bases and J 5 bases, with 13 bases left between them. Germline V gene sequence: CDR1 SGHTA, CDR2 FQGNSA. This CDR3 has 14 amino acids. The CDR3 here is CASSLLRSDNEQFF. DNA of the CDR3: TGTGCCAGCAGCCTCCTTCGGTCCGACAATGAGCAGTTCTTC.

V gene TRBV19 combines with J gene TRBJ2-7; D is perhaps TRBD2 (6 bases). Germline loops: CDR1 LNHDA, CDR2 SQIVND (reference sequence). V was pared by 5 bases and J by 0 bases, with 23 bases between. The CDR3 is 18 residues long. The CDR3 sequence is CASSLRRASVKSSYEQYF. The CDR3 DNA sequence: TGTGCCAGTAGTCTTCGGCGGGCTAGCGTTAAGAGCTCCTACGAGCAGTACTTC.

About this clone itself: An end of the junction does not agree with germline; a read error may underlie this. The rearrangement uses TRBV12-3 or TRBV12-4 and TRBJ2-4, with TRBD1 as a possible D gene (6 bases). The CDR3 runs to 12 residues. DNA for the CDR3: TGTGCCAGCAGTTTAGCGGACAGCCCCGAGGACTTC. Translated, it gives CASSLADSPEDF.

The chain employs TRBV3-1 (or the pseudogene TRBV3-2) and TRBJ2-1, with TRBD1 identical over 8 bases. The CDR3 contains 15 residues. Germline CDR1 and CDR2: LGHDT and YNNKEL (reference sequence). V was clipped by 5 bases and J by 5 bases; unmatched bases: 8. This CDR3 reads CASSYKGQGNNEQFF. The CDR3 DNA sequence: TGTGCCAGCAGCTACAAAGGACAGGGAAACAATGAGCAGTTCTTC.